The 8 T cell receptor beta chains presented below share a single source sample, sequenced in a study of response to subunit inactivated influenza vaccine. Each CDR3 protein gets one entry after TCRdb re-called the RT-PCR reads with MiXCR. The table shows roughly 790,000 distinct CDR3 sequences, with 21% occurring only once. The input for sequencing was PBMCs from blood, taken more than 4 days after vaccination. These receptors were taken from a man aged 50 to 59 who received an inactivated influenza vaccine.

This clonotype was recorded a few times. The chain combines TRBV20-1 with TRBJ2-1; 7 bases line up with TRBD2. Germline V lookup: CDR1 DFQATT, CDR2 SNEGSKA (reference sequence). This CDR3 comprises 18 residues. After removal of 0 bases from V and 8 bases from J, the junction contained 19 bases not matched to a gene. CDR3 sequence: CSARDLYKGRALVDEQFF. In DNA form, the CDR3 reads TGCAGTGCTAGAGATCTCTATAAGGGGAGGGCCTTAGTCGATGAGCAGTTCTTC.

The chain has TRBV6-2 or TRBV6-3 and TRBJ2-1; 12 nucleotides align to TRBD2. The CDR3 covers 15 residues. J lost 7 bases, V lost 7 bases, and 8 bases had no gene match. Germline CDR1 reads MNHEY; CDR2 reads SVGEGT. The CDR3 region has the DNA TGTGCCAGCAACCCTAGCGGGGGGGCCAGGAATGAGCAGTTCTTC. Translated, it gives CASNPSGGARNEQFF.

This clonotype has more than one count but fewer than ten. V is TRBV12-3 or TRBV12-4 and J is TRBJ2-5; TRBD1 agrees at 7 bases. The junction had 10 bases not matched to a gene; V was cut back by 6 bases and J by 3 bases. The CDR3 runs to 15 residues. The CDR3 reads CASSRPQQGKETQYF. The CDR3 DNA reads as TGTGCCAGCAGCCGACCCCAACAGGGGAAAGAGACCCAGTACTTC.

The table lists this clonotype with a few counts. The rearrangement links TRBV11-2 to TRBJ2-1, with TRBD2 matching over 7 bases. The CDR3 totals 14 residues. V dropped 0 bases and J dropped 8; count of bases not matched to a gene: 4. Per germline, CDR1 SGHAT and CDR2 FQNNGV. The CDR3 nucleotides are TGTGCCAGCAGCTTAGATAGGACTAGTCATGAGCAGTTCTTC. It specifies CASSLDRTSHEQFF.

The V and J genes are TRBV5-1 and TRBJ1-5; a possible D gene is TRBD1 (6 bases). The CDR3 length is 16 residues. In germline, CDR1 is SGHRS, CDR2 YFSETQ. V dropped 0 bases and J dropped 0 bases, with 10 bases sitting between them. The chain's CDR3 is CASSLAGQFSNQPQHF. The DNA of the CDR3 is TGCGCCAGCAGCTTGGCCGGACAGTTTAGCAATCAGCCCCAGCATTTT.

A few counts support this clonotype. The chain is built from TRBV12-3 or TRBV12-4 and TRBJ2-2; 8 bases are a match to TRBD2. This CDR3 is built from 16 residues. V shed 7 bases and J 1 base; nucleotides not matched to a gene: 8. This CDR3 is CASTGGDGWNTGELFF. The CDR3 coding sequence is TGTGCCAGCACCGGGGGGGACGGGTGGAACACCGGGGAGCTGTTTTTT.

The CDR3 nucleotides are TGTGCCAGCAGCTTAGAAGGGACACACTCCTACGAGCAGTACTTC. It codes for CASSLEGTHSYEQYF. V is TRBV5-5 and J is TRBJ2-7, with D tentatively TRBD1 (6 bases). V was trimmed by 2 bases and J by 0 bases, leaving 12 bases between them. The CDR3 is 15 residues long. Germline V lookup: CDR1 SGHKS, CDR2 YYEKEE (reference sequence).

The chain employs TRBV7-8 and TRBJ2-1, with 10 positions matching TRBD2. The CDR3 spans 17 residues. Unmatched junction bases numbered 7, after V lost 2 bases and J lost 3 bases. Germline CDR1 and CDR2: SGHVS and FQNEAQ. This chain's CDR3 is CASSLRSGGPSYNEQFF. The CDR3 DNA sequence: TGTGCCAGCAGCTTACGTAGCGGGGGGCCAAGCTACAATGAGCAGTTCTTC.